The rows below give T cell receptor beta chains drawn from one sample of a study of T cell changes during pregnancy in multiple sclerosis. Using immunoSEQ multiplex PCR, the repertoire was profiled, and TCRdb retains in-frame clones only, with some absent. The sample contains about 100,000 clones, roughly nine tenths of which appear only once. Sequenced material: peripheral blood, taken in the second trimester of pregnancy. The receptors originated from a female donor with multiple sclerosis, enrolled in a pregnancy study. Both conserved end residues are part of each CDR3. D genes are given only for firm matches. A clone size is listed for some rows: how often the clone was seen (once, few, many), or a class if it is expanded.

J	D	size	V	length	DNA	CDR3
TRBJ2-7	TRBD1	NA	TRBV6-5	13	TGTGCCAGCAGTTACGGGACAGACTACGAGCAGTACTTC	CASSYGTDYEQYF
TRBJ1-2	TRBD1	NA	TRBV28	15	TGTGCCAGTCGGAGGGGGACAGCTTTAGGGTATGGCTACACCTTC	CASRRGTALGYGYTF
TRBJ2-2	TRBD2	NA	TRBV9	15	TGTGCCAGCAAGGTTAGCGGGAAGGACACCGGGGAGCTGTTTTTT	CASKVSGKDTGELFF
TRBJ1-3	TRBD1	NA	TRBV9	17	TGTGCCAGCAGCGTAGGACAGGGGGGAATCTCTGGAAACACCATATATTTT	CASSVGQGGISGNTIYF
TRBJ2-1	TRBD1	NA	TRBV5-1	13	TGCGCCAGCAGCCTGGACAGGTCCAATGAGCAGTTCTTC	CASSLDRSNEQFF
TRBJ2-7	NA	NA	TRBV6-6	12	TGTGCCAGCAGTTACTCGACAAACGAGCAGTACTTC	CASSYSTNEQYF
TRBJ1-1	NA	once	TRBV5-4	16	TGTGCCAGCAGCTTGGGACAGGCTAGGTCCAACACTGAAGCTTTCTTT	CASSLGQARSNTEAFF
TRBJ2-7	TRBD1	NA	TRBV23-1	16	TGCGCCAGCAGTCAAGCGACAGGGGACGTCTCCTACGAGCAGTACTTC	CASSQATGDVSYEQYF
TRBJ2-1	NA	NA	TRBV2	13	TGTGCCAGCAGTGGGACAGTTGGGGATGAGCAGTTCTTC	CASSGTVGDEQFF
TRBJ2-7	TRBD1	NA	TRBV28	15	TGTGCCAGCAGGACAGGGACGCTCTCCGGTGGGGAGCAGTACTTC	CASRTGTLSGGEQYF
TRBJ2-3	TRBD1	once	TRBV5-1	15	TGCGCCAGCAGCTTACCGGGACAGAGCACAGATACGCAGTATTTT	CASSLPGQSTDTQYF
TRBJ2-3	NA	NA	TRBV6-6	16	TGTGCCAGCAGTTACGAGGCGAGCCCTAGCACAGATACGCAGTATTTT	CASSYEASPSTDTQYF
TRBJ2-2	TRBD1	NA	TRBV4-2	19	TGTGCCAGCAGCCAAGAGGGCCCCGGGACAGGGACTTACACCGGGGAGCTGTTTTTT	CASSQEGPGTGTYTGELFF
TRBJ1-1	TRBD1	NA	TRBV7-2	15	TGTGCCAGCAGCTCCGGACAGGGACGTAACACTGAAGCTTTCTTT	CASSSGQGRNTEAFF
TRBJ1-5	NA	NA	TRBV5-5	14	TGTGCCAGCAGCTTGGAGGGGCTAAGCCAGCCCCAGCATTTT	CASSLEGLSQPQHF
TRBJ2-2	TRBD2	NA	TRBV7-3	13	TGTGCCAGCAGCCAACTAGCGTCCGGGGAGCTGTTTTTT	CASSQLASGELFF
TRBJ2-7	NA	NA	TRBV5-5	13	TGTGCCAGCAGCTTCAGGGTGGGGCCCGAGCAGTACTTC	CASSFRVGPEQYF
TRBJ2-7	NA	few	TRBV28	15	TGTGCCAGCAGTTTATGGAAGGACAACTCCTACGAGCAGTACTTC	CASSLWKDNSYEQYF
TRBJ1-5	TRBD1	NA	TRBV6-1	16	TGTGCCAGCAGTGCCTTTCGACAGGGCGGAAATCAGCCCCAGCATTTT	CASSAFRQGGNQPQHF
TRBJ1-1	TRBD1	few	TRBV29-1	13	TGCAGCGTAGGACAGGTAGCTTGGGCTGAAGCTTTCTTT	CSVGQVAWAEAFF
TRBJ1-5	NA	NA	TRBV6-6	15	TGTGCCAGCAGTTACTTGGGGGCAGGGAATCAGCCCCAGCATTTT	CASSYLGAGNQPQHF
TRBJ2-1	TRBD1	NA	TRBV30	18	TGTGCCTGGAGTCCCGGGACAGGGACCTTCAGCTCCTACAATGAGCAGTTCTTC	CAWSPGTGTFSSYNEQFF
TRBJ1-5	NA	NA	TRBV5-6	15	TGTGCCAGCAGCTCCGGGACACCGGGTCATCAGCCCCAGCATTTT	CASSSGTPGHQPQHF